A selection of T cell receptor beta chains follows, all from one sample in a study of PD-1 blockade in classical Hodgkin lymphoma. Using immunoSEQ multiplex PCR, the repertoire was profiled, and TCRdb retains in-frame clones only, with some absent. The data contain tens of thousands of clones, around 89% of them seen just once; the ten biggest clones take up around 5%. This specimen was peripheral blood mononuclear cells (PBMCs), taken before the second cycle of nivolumab. Source of these receptors: a human donor with classical Hodgkin lymphoma. CDR3s include the opening cysteine and the closing phenylalanine or tryptophan. D genes are given only for firm matches. Size values are once, few and many counts, or a class for expanded clones, and some rows have none.

abundance | d_gene | len | j_gene | v_gene | CDR3nt | CDR3aa
- | TRBD1 | 13 | TRBJ1-1 | TRBV6-5 | TGTGCCAGCAGTCCCGACAGGGCATCTGAAGCTTTCTTT | CASSPDRASEAFF
- | - | 14 | TRBJ2-2 | TRBV7-8 | TGTGCCAGCAGCTTAGTCTTTACCACCGGGGAGCTGTTTTTT | CASSLVFTTGELFF
- | TRBD1 | 12 | TRBJ2-7 | TRBV2 | TGTGCCAGTAGGGACAGCTACTACGAGCAGTACTTC | CASRDSYYEQYF
- | - | 15 | TRBJ1-2 | TRBV5-8 | TGTGCCAGCAGCTTGACAGGACTTGGAGACTATGGCTACACCTTC | CASSLTGLGDYGYTF
- | - | 14 | TRBJ1-1 | TRBV28 | TGTGCCAGCAATCACGCAGGGGAGGGGACTGAAGCTTTCTTT | CASNHAGEGTEAFF
- | - | 15 | TRBJ1-5 | TRBV6-6 | TGTGCCAGCAGTTACACCCGGGACCCCACTCAGCCCCAGCATTTT | CASSYTRDPTQPQHF
- | TRBD1 | 15 | TRBJ2-2 | TRBV5-1 | TGCGCCAGCACCGAGACAGGGTCGGGAACCGGGGAGCTGTTTTTT | CASTETGSGTGELFF
- | - | 13 | TRBJ1-1 | TRBV7-2 | TGTGCCAGCAGCCCTACAGTGAACACTGAAGCTTTCTTT | CASSPTVNTEAFF
- | - | 13 | TRBJ2-1 | TRBV5-4 | TGTGCCAGCAGCTCGGGGGCTAGCAATGAGCAGTTCTTC | CASSSGASNEQFF
- | TRBD2 | 15 | TRBJ2-3 | TRBV7-6 | TGTGCCAGCAGCGAGGCGGGGGGGAGCACAGATACGCAGTATTTT | CASSEAGGSTDTQYF
- | - | 13 | TRBJ2-1 | TRBV7-2 | TGTGCCAGCACCCTCCTCCACTACAATGAGCAGTTCTTC | CASTLLHYNEQFF
- | - | 16 | TRBJ2-2 | TRBV5-1 | TGCGCCAGCAGCTTGACCGGGACAACGAACACCGGGGAGCTGTTTTTT | CASSLTGTTNTGELFF
- | - | 13 | TRBJ2-7 | TRBV2 | TGTGCCAGCAGTGAAGCTTCAGGGTATTGGCAGTACTTC | CASSEASGYWQYF
- | TRBD1 | 13 | TRBJ2-1 | TRBV6-4 | TGTGCCGTCACAGGGGGCTCCTACAATGAGCAGTTCTTC | CAVTGGSYNEQFF
- | TRBD2 | 17 | TRBJ2-3 | TRBV5-1 | TGCGCCAGCAGTTACGGTTTACTAGCGGACATCACAGATACGCAGTATTTT | CASSYGLLADITDTQYF
- | TRBD1 | 15 | TRBJ1-2 | TRBV5-1 | TGCGCCAGCAGCTTGATGGGGGACAGGGCCTATGGCTACACCTTC | CASSLMGDRAYGYTF
- | - | 15 | TRBJ1-3 | TRBV6-6 | TGTGCCAGTGGGGGGGCTACGTTCTCTGGAAACACCATATATTTT | CASGGATFSGNTIYF
- | - | 13 | TRBJ1-3 | TRBV29-1 | TGCAGCGTTGCCGGGGAGGCTGGAAACACCATATATTTT | CSVAGEAGNTIYF
- | TRBD1 | 14 | TRBJ2-3 | TRBV6-5 | TGTGCCAGCCGGAGGACAGGAGCCACAGATACGCAGTATTTT | CASRRTGATDTQYF
- | - | 15 | TRBJ2-7 | TRBV14 | TGTGCCAGCAGCCATGCTCGAAAGGGACTTGGGGAGCAGTACTTC | CASSHARKGLGEQYF
- | TRBD2 | 16 | TRBJ2-2 | TRBV5-4 | TGTGCCAGCAGCCACAAGCGGGGGGGCATCACCGGGGAGCTGTTTTTT | CASSHKRGGITGELFF
- | - | 14 | TRBJ2-5 | TRBV5-1 | TGCGCCAGCAGCCCCTGGGGGCGAGGAGAGACCCAGTACTTC | CASSPWGRGETQYF
- | - | 16 | TRBJ1-3 | TRBV2 | TGTGCCAGCAATCAAGTAGACACCATCTCTGGAAACACCATATATTTT | CASNQVDTISGNTIYF
few | TRBD2 | 14 | TRBJ2-5 | TRBV30 | TGTGCCTGGACGGCGCGGGGGGGCATGGAGACCCAGTACTTC | CAWTARGGMETQYF
- | - | 13 | TRBJ2-3 | TRBV28 | TGTGCCAGCAGGGGAGAACCCACAGATACGCAGTATTTT | CASRGEPTDTQYF
- | - | 14 | TRBJ2-1 | TRBV5-4 | TGTGCCAGCAGCCTAGGATTCCAATACAATGAGCAGTTCTTC | CASSLGFQYNEQFF
once | - | 11 | TRBJ1-1 | TRBV6-5 | TGTGCCAGCACCCGGGGCACTGAAGCTTTCTTT | CASTRGTEAFF
- | - | 15 | TRBJ1-2 | TRBV5-1 | TGCGCCAGCAGCCCCTCCGGCACTCAGGGCTATGGCTACACCTTC | CASSPSGTQGYGYTF
- | TRBD1 | 15 | TRBJ2-5 | TRBV5-1 | TGCGCCAGCAGGCCCCTCGGGACAGTTGAAGAGACCCAGTACTTC | CASRPLGTVEETQYF
- | - | 15 | TRBJ2-7 | TRBV5-1 | TGCGCCAGCACCCCTTTGGGACCTAGCTCCTACGAGCAGTACTTC | CASTPLGPSSYEQYF
- | - | 14 | TRBJ2-7 | TRBV19 | TGTGCCAGTCGGGAAGGGCTATCGGGCTACGAGCAGTACTTC | CASREGLSGYEQYF
- | - | 14 | TRBJ1-2 | TRBV6-6 | TGTGCCAGCAGTAGGACGGGGGTTAACTATGGCTACACCTTC | CASSRTGVNYGYTF
- | TRBD1 | 15 | TRBJ2-4 | TRBV5-1 | TGCGCCAGCAGCACAACCCCGGGACAGGGGAACATTCAGTACTTC | CASSTTPGQGNIQYF
- | - | 14 | TRBJ2-5 | TRBV5-1 | TGCGCCAGCAGCTTGTTTGGGGCAGGGGAGACCCAGTACTTC | CASSLFGAGETQYF
- | TRBD1 | 16 | TRBJ1-1 | TRBV7-9 | TGTGCCAGCAGCCCCTCCGGGACAGGGGGAGGCACTGAAGCTTTCTTT | CASSPSGTGGGTEAFF
- | - | 15 | TRBJ2-7 | TRBV7-8 | TGTGCCAGCAGCTTCCTGCAGGGGCAATCCTACGAGCAGTACTTC | CASSFLQGQSYEQYF
- | - | 17 | TRBJ1-3 | TRBV18 | TGTGCCAGCTCACCCCAGATTGCTCTCAGCTCTGGAAACACCATATATTTT | CASSPQIALSSGNTIYF
few | - | 14 | TRBJ1-5 | TRBV15 | TGTGCCACCAGCAGAGGACAGGGCAATCAGCCCCAGCATTTT | CATSRGQGNQPQHF
- | TRBD2 | 14 | TRBJ2-5 | TRBV7-9 | TGTGCCAGCAGCTTAGTCGGACTAGGGGAGACCCAGTACTTC | CASSLVGLGETQYF
once | TRBD1 | 16 | TRBJ2-3 | TRBV14 | TGTGCCAGCAGCCAAGAAGCCCGGACAGGGTTGAATACGCAGTATTTT | CASSQEARTGLNTQYF
- | - | 12 | TRBJ1-6 | TRBV6-6 | TGTGCCAGCAGTTCCTATAATTCACCCCTCCACTTT | CASSSYNSPLHF
once | TRBD2 | 13 | TRBJ2-1 | TRBV5-1 | TGCGCCAGCAGCTTGGGACTAGCCCAAGAGCAGTTCTTC | CASSLGLAQEQFF
- | - | 15 | TRBJ1-5 | TRBV5-1 | TGCGCCAGCAGCTCGGGACCGGGGCTTAATCAGCCCCAGCATTTT | CASSSGPGLNQPQHF
- | TRBD1 | 14 | TRBJ2-5 | TRBV6-1 | TGTGCCAGCAGGGGGACAGAGTACCAAGAGACCCAGTACTTC | CASRGTEYQETQYF
- | - | 15 | TRBJ2-7 | TRBV28 | TGTGCCAGCAGTTCCAGTGGGATCAGGGGATACGAGCAGTACTTC | CASSSSGIRGYEQYF
- | TRBD1 | 19 | TRBJ1-3 | TRBV28 | TGTGCCAGCATTAAATCCGGGACAGTCTTCTCTCTCTCTGGAAACACCATATATTTT | CASIKSGTVFSLSGNTIYF
- | - | 13 | TRBJ1-1 | TRBV4-1 | TGCGCCAGCAGCCAAGAAAGACAGACTGAAGCTTTCTTT | CASSQERQTEAFF
few | TRBD1 | 15 | TRBJ1-2 | TRBV7-9 | TGTGCCAGCAGCTTAGGGACAGGGACTAACTATGGCTACACCTTC | CASSLGTGTNYGYTF
- | - | 14 | TRBJ1-1 | TRBV19 | TGTGCCAGTAGTATCAGGGAGGGGAACACTGAAGCTTTCTTT | CASSIREGNTEAFF